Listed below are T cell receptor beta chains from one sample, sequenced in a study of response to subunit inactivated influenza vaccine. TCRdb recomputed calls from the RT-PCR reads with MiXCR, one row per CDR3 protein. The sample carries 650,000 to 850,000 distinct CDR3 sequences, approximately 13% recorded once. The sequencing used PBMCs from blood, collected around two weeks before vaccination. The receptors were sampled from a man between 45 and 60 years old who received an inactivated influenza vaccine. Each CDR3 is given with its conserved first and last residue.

CASSQEATGLGETQYF,TRBV3-1
CASSTPKQGAMDTQYF,TRBV27
CASSSGQPNTEAFF,TRBV5-1
CASSEFRQGNEQYF,TRBV2
CASSLDYDNEQFF,TRBV7-2
CASSLFEFSTGELFF,TRBV7-9
CSVGATEAFF,TRBV29-1
CASSPNYEQGGNGYTF,TRBV27
CASSLGLPPNTEAFF,TRBV5-1
CASSRSGLAGGETQYF,TRBV3-1
CASSELGRGLEKLFF,TRBV6-1
CSARDTSGTTGELFF,TRBV20-1
CASSPTGLTSYNSPLHF,TRBV18
CAWSPGLPGENEQFF,TRBV30
CASSLASTGGATEAFF,TRBV7-2
CSARRDGTDTQYF,TRBV20-1
CASSYSNRYNEQFF,TRBV6-5
CASSPPRQGGYGYTF,TRBV4-1
CASSLLVLAGGRRDTQYF,TRBV11-2
CASSTGTGGYAGELFF,TRBV5-4
CASSQGPGARAFF,TRBV4-3
CATSGLGQGHGYTF,TRBV15
CASSISLTGADTQYF,TRBV19
CASTVGVANTEAFF,TRBV12-3/TRBV12-4
CSARDMGLAGYNEQFF,TRBV20-1
CASSQVLPGQGNYEQYF,TRBV3-1
CASIKRTVNYNEQFF,TRBV27
CASSLSSGVTEQFF,TRBV11-3
CASRNRSYGYTF,TRBV28
CASIRGLPLNEQFF,TRBV10-2
CASSLVVAGNTEAFF,TRBV5-1
CSARWEGGNTIYF,TRBV20-1
CASSPGDTGELFF,TRBV7-3
CATSEGGLAGDTQYF,TRBV15
CASSLAEGRYEQYF,TRBV7-2
CASSFSLGRGLAVNEQFF,TRBV11-2
CASNMVGGKNGELFF,TRBV6-2/TRBV6-3
CASSEGLETQYF,TRBV5-1
CASRGPRAGELFF,TRBV12-3/TRBV12-4